These T cell receptor beta chains were read from a single sample in a study of response to subunit inactivated influenza vaccine. TCRdb re-called the RT-PCR reads with MiXCR, one entry per CDR3 protein. The sample contains approximately 230,000 distinct CDR3 sequences, 12% of which appear only once. Source: non-naive T cells sorted from PBMCs, taken 14 to 15 days before vaccination. The source of these receptors is a man aged 50-59 years who received an inactivated influenza vaccine. Each CDR3 is given with its conserved first and last residue. D genes are given only for firm matches. Size values are once, few and many counts, or a class for expanded clones, and some rows have none.

clone size: -
J gene: TRBJ1-3
D gene: -
V gene: TRBV20-1
CDR3 DNA: TGCAGTGCTGGGCCCGACGCTGGAAACACCATATATTTT
CDR3 protein: CSAGPDAGNTIYF

clone size: -
J gene: TRBJ2-7
D gene: -
V gene: TRBV20-1
CDR3 DNA: TGCAGTGCTAGGCCCTTGCGGGACCCCTACGAGCAGTACTTC
CDR3 protein: CSARPLRDPYEQYF

clone size: few
J gene: TRBJ1-5
D gene: -
V gene: TRBV29-1
CDR3 DNA: TGCAGCGTCGGAGGACGGAACCAGCCCCAGCATTTT
CDR3 protein: CSVGGRNQPQHF

clone size: -
J gene: TRBJ1-2
D gene: -
V gene: TRBV20-1
CDR3 DNA: TGCAGTGCTAGGGCCTCGGGACTCTTGCAAGGCTACACCTTC
CDR3 protein: CSARASGLLQGYTF

clone size: few
J gene: TRBJ1-6
D gene: -
V gene: TRBV5-1
CDR3 DNA: TGCGCCAGCAGCTTACCCAGGGGCAATTCACCCCTCCACTTT
CDR3 protein: CASSLPRGNSPLHF

clone size: few
J gene: TRBJ1-2
D gene: -
V gene: TRBV29-1
CDR3 DNA: TGCAGCGTTGAAGTCCCCGGGCTCTATGGCTACACCTTC
CDR3 protein: CSVEVPGLYGYTF

clone size: -
J gene: TRBJ2-3
D gene: TRBD1
V gene: TRBV7-2
CDR3 DNA: TGTGCCAGCAGCTCACAGGGGTCGGGGTCAGATACGCAGTATTTT
CDR3 protein: CASSSQGSGSDTQYF

clone size: many
J gene: TRBJ2-1
D gene: TRBD2
V gene: TRBV7-9
CDR3 DNA: TGTGCCAGCAGCTTAGCCCTAGCGGAGTACAATGAGCAGTTCTTC
CDR3 protein: CASSLALAEYNEQFF

clone size: many
J gene: TRBJ2-4
D gene: -
V gene: TRBV29-1
CDR3 DNA: TGCAGCACTAAAGGGGGGACTGTAGCCAAAAACATTCAGTACTTC
CDR3 protein: CSTKGGTVAKNIQYF

clone size: few
J gene: TRBJ2-3
D gene: -
V gene: TRBV15
CDR3 DNA: TGTGCCACCAGCAGAGATAACGCCTATACGCAGTATTTT
CDR3 protein: CATSRDNAYTQYF

clone size: few
J gene: TRBJ2-3
D gene: TRBD1
V gene: TRBV12-3/TRBV12-4
CDR3 DNA: TGTGCCAGCAGCACAGGGGGCCTCACAGATACGCAGTATTTT
CDR3 protein: CASSTGGLTDTQYF

clone size: once
J gene: TRBJ2-3
D gene: -
V gene: TRBV19
CDR3 DNA: TGTGCCAGTAGTATTATGGCGGGATCAACAGATACGCAGTATTTT
CDR3 protein: CASSIMAGSTDTQYF

clone size: few
J gene: TRBJ1-2
D gene: -
V gene: TRBV20-1
CDR3 DNA: TGCAGTGCTAGAGATCTGCTGGGGTCTAACTATGGCTACACCTTC
CDR3 protein: CSARDLLGSNYGYTF

clone size: many
J gene: TRBJ2-7
D gene: TRBD1
V gene: TRBV24-1
CDR3 DNA: TGTGCCACCAGTTTGGCAGGGGGCTACGAGCAGTACTTC
CDR3 protein: CATSLAGGYEQYF

clone size: many
J gene: TRBJ2-2
D gene: -
V gene: TRBV28
CDR3 DNA: TGTGCCTCTCAACTGGGATTCGGGGAGCTGTTTTTT
CDR3 protein: CASQLGFGELFF

clone size: -
J gene: TRBJ2-5
D gene: -
V gene: TRBV15
CDR3 DNA: TGTGCCACCAGCAGAGATCGCGGTTTGCGGGGTGAGACCCAGTACTTC
CDR3 protein: CATSRDRGLRGETQYF

clone size: few
J gene: TRBJ2-7
D gene: TRBD1
V gene: TRBV7-2
CDR3 DNA: TGTGCCAGCAGTAGGCTCCCCCGGGACAGTTACGAGCAGTACTTC
CDR3 protein: CASSRLPRDSYEQYF

clone size: many
J gene: TRBJ2-1
D gene: TRBD2
V gene: TRBV29-1
CDR3 DNA: TGCAGCGTGGACGGGACTAGCGCTTACAATGAGCAGTTCTTC
CDR3 protein: CSVDGTSAYNEQFF

clone size: few
J gene: TRBJ2-2
D gene: -
V gene: TRBV7-3
CDR3 DNA: TGTGCCAGCAGCTTACTGGGGGCGGGGAACACCGGGGAGCTGTTTTTT
CDR3 protein: CASSLLGAGNTGELFF

clone size: -
J gene: TRBJ2-3
D gene: -
V gene: TRBV7-2
CDR3 DNA: TGTGCCAGCAGCCCAGCCGGGCTAGCGTCAGATACGCAGTATTTT
CDR3 protein: CASSPAGLASDTQYF

clone size: -
J gene: TRBJ1-3
D gene: TRBD1
V gene: TRBV20-1
CDR3 DNA: TGCAGTGCTTACCAACAGGGGGGAGGAAACACCATATATTTT
CDR3 protein: CSAYQQGGGNTIYF

clone size: few
J gene: TRBJ2-5
D gene: -
V gene: TRBV7-6
CDR3 DNA: TGTGCCAGCAGCCCACCCTCAGGGACGAAGACCCAGTACTTC
CDR3 protein: CASSPPSGTKTQYF

clone size: few
J gene: TRBJ2-7
D gene: TRBD2
V gene: TRBV6-5
CDR3 DNA: TGTGCCAGCAGTTACTCGATGGGACTAGCGGGGTACCCCCCCTACGAGCAGTACTTC
CDR3 protein: CASSYSMGLAGYPPYEQYF

clone size: -
J gene: TRBJ2-7
D gene: TRBD2
V gene: TRBV7-2
CDR3 DNA: TGTGCCAGCAGGTGGACTAGCGGGAGTTCCTACGAGCAGTACTTC
CDR3 protein: CASRWTSGSSYEQYF

clone size: -
J gene: TRBJ1-1
D gene: -
V gene: TRBV28
CDR3 DNA: TGTGCCAGCAGTTTATCAAAGGGGTGGGACACTGAAGCTTTCTTT
CDR3 protein: CASSLSKGWDTEAFF

clone size: -
J gene: TRBJ1-6
D gene: -
V gene: TRBV7-2
CDR3 DNA: TGTGCCAGCAGCTTAGGGGCAGACAGGAATTCACCCCTCCACTTT
CDR3 protein: CASSLGADRNSPLHF

clone size: -
J gene: TRBJ2-2
D gene: -
V gene: TRBV15
CDR3 DNA: TGTGCCACCAGCCCTCAATTGGGGAACACCGGGGAGCTGTTTTTT
CDR3 protein: CATSPQLGNTGELFF

clone size: few
J gene: TRBJ2-5
D gene: -
V gene: TRBV15
CDR3 DNA: TGTGCCACCAGCAGGGGACCTCAGGAGACCCAGTACTTC
CDR3 protein: CATSRGPQETQYF

clone size: -
J gene: TRBJ2-1
D gene: -
V gene: TRBV7-8
CDR3 DNA: TGTGCCAGCAGCTTAAGTGTCAGCAGCTCCTACAATGAGCAGTTCTTC
CDR3 protein: CASSLSVSSSYNEQFF

clone size: -
J gene: TRBJ2-7
D gene: -
V gene: TRBV12-3/TRBV12-4
CDR3 DNA: TGTGCCAGCAGTTTTAAATATGGCAGGGCTACCTACGAGCAGTACTTC
CDR3 protein: CASSFKYGRATYEQYF

clone size: -
J gene: TRBJ2-5
D gene: -
V gene: TRBV5-1
CDR3 DNA: TGCGCCAGCAGCTTGGGACCTGGGACCCAGTACTTC
CDR3 protein: CASSLGPGTQYF

clone size: few
J gene: TRBJ1-5
D gene: -
V gene: TRBV5-6
CDR3 DNA: TGTGCCAGCAGCTCCGGATTGGGCCACAGCAATCAGCCCCAGCATTTT
CDR3 protein: CASSSGLGHSNQPQHF

clone size: few
J gene: TRBJ1-2
D gene: -
V gene: TRBV15
CDR3 DNA: TGTGCCACCAGCAGAGACGAGGGTTTTAACTATGGCTACACCTTC
CDR3 protein: CATSRDEGFNYGYTF

clone size: -
J gene: TRBJ1-2
D gene: -
V gene: TRBV4-1
CDR3 DNA: TGCGCCAGCAGCCCTAGTCAGAGGAGTCCTTATGGCTACACCTTC
CDR3 protein: CASSPSQRSPYGYTF

clone size: few
J gene: TRBJ2-2
D gene: TRBD1
V gene: TRBV12-3/TRBV12-4
CDR3 DNA: TGTGCCAGCAGTCGACAGGGGTCGACCACCGGGGAGCTGTTTTTT
CDR3 protein: CASSRQGSTTGELFF

clone size: -
J gene: TRBJ2-7
D gene: -
V gene: TRBV20-1
CDR3 DNA: TGCAGTGCTAGTAGGCCAGGGACCTACGAGCAGTACTTC
CDR3 protein: CSASRPGTYEQYF

clone size: -
J gene: TRBJ1-6
D gene: -
V gene: TRBV6-5
CDR3 DNA: TGTGCCAGCAGTTACTCGACTGCGATCTATAATTCACCCCTCCACTTT
CDR3 protein: CASSYSTAIYNSPLHF

clone size: few
J gene: TRBJ1-3
D gene: -
V gene: TRBV20-1
CDR3 DNA: TGCAGTGCTGGCCGGGACCAAAGAAACACCATATATTTT
CDR3 protein: CSAGRDQRNTIYF

clone size: -
J gene: TRBJ2-5
D gene: TRBD2
V gene: TRBV5-1
CDR3 DNA: TGCGCCAGCAGCGCTGGGACTAGCGGGGAAGAGACCCAGTACTTC
CDR3 protein: CASSAGTSGEETQYF

clone size: -
J gene: TRBJ1-2
D gene: -
V gene: TRBV29-1
CDR3 DNA: TGCAGCGTTGTGACGGGACAAAACTATGGCTACACCTTC
CDR3 protein: CSVVTGQNYGYTF

clone size: -
J gene: TRBJ2-2
D gene: -
V gene: TRBV12-3/TRBV12-4
CDR3 DNA: TGTGCCAGCACAATTGGGGGAACTAACACCGGGGAGCTGTTTTTT
CDR3 protein: CASTIGGTNTGELFF

clone size: -
J gene: TRBJ2-5
D gene: -
V gene: TRBV20-1
CDR3 DNA: TGCAGTGCTAGCGTGGGGGTTGGGGAGACCCAGTACTTC
CDR3 protein: CSASVGVGETQYF

clone size: -
J gene: TRBJ2-1
D gene: -
V gene: TRBV7-8
CDR3 DNA: TGTGCCAGCAGCTTAGGGCAGGAGAGGACGCAGTTCTTC
CDR3 protein: CASSLGQERTQFF

clone size: -
J gene: TRBJ2-5
D gene: -
V gene: TRBV5-3
CDR3 DNA: TGTGCCAGAAGCTCCCCTCCCGAAAAGCGGTTTATCCAAGAGACCCAGTACTTC
CDR3 protein: CARSSPPEKRFIQETQYF

clone size: few
J gene: TRBJ2-3
D gene: TRBD2
V gene: TRBV27
CDR3 DNA: TGTGCCAGCAGTCCCCTAGCGGGGTGGGGGACAGATACGCAGTATTTT
CDR3 protein: CASSPLAGWGTDTQYF

clone size: few
J gene: TRBJ2-6
D gene: -
V gene: TRBV4-3
CDR3 DNA: TGCGCCAGCAGCCAAGTTGGGCCTGGGGCCAACGTCCTGACTTTC
CDR3 protein: CASSQVGPGANVLTF

clone size: few
J gene: TRBJ1-2
D gene: -
V gene: TRBV2
CDR3 DNA: TGTGCCAGCAGTGAGTCGGGGTCTCTCTATGGCTACACCTTC
CDR3 protein: CASSESGSLYGYTF

clone size: many
J gene: TRBJ2-3
D gene: -
V gene: TRBV5-1
CDR3 DNA: TGCGCCAGCAGCCGAGGAGGCGATGGCGATACGCAGTATTTT
CDR3 protein: CASSRGGDGDTQYF

clone size: -
J gene: TRBJ1-6
D gene: TRBD1
V gene: TRBV4-2
CDR3 DNA: TGTGCCAGCAGCCACCGACAGGGGGATAATTCACCCCTCCACTTT
CDR3 protein: CASSHRQGDNSPLHF